The clone carrying this TCR beta chain was recorded many times. The antigen is unknown. The data belong to a study of T-cell reconstitution after alpha-beta-depleted transplantation in children. The V gene lost 3 bases and the J gene lost 10 bases, with 16 bases spanning the gap. Looked up from germline, CDR1 is SQVTM and CDR2 is ANQGSEA. This CDR3 is 13 amino acids long. Study-level results: Surviving recipient T cells and thymic progenitors underlay high day-60 TCRbeta diversity in some patients. Fresh T-cell production supplied most of the T-cell counts and diversity seen one year after transplant. By about two months after transplant, alpha-beta T cells reportedly arose from several hundred graft clones that had expanded.

As it was prepared, the TCRbeta library received unique molecular identifiers. TCRdb passed the PCR reads through MiXCR, listing each CDR3 protein once. This table holds hundreds of thousands of distinct CDR3 sequences, roughly 10% found once. This sequence joins TRBV29-1 and TRBJ2-1; D unresolved. This receptor was taken from a male patient aged 2-9 years who had a stem cell transplant for chronic granulomatous disease, so the T cells may come from the graft donor. Sequencing was performed on peripheral blood, taken 180 days after TCRalphabeta/CD19-depleted stem cell transplant. CDR3 DNA sequence: TGCAGCGTTGAGATTCCCACAAGCAGGGAGCAGTTCTTC. As protein: CSVEIPTSREQFF.